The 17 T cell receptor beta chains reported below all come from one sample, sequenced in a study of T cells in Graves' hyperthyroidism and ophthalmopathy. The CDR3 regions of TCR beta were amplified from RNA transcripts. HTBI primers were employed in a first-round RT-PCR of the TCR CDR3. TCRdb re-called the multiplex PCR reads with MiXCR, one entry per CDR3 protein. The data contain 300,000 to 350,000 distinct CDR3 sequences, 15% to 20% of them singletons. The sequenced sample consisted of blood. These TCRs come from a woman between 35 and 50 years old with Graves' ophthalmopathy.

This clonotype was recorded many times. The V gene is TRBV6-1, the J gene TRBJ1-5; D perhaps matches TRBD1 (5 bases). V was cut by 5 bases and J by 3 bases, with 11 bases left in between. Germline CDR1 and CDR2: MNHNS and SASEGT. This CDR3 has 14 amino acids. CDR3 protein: CASSQPGTNQPQHF. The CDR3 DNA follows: TGTGCCAGCAGTCAACCCGGGACCAATCAGCCCCAGCATTTT.

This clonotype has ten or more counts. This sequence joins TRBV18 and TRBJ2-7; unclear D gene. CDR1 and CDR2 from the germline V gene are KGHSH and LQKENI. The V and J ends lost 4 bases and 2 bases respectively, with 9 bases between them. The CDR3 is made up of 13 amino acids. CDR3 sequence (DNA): TGTGCCAGCTCACAAGGGTCGACCTACGAGCAGTACTTC. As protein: CASSQGSTYEQYF. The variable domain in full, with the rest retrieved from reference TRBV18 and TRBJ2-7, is NAGVMQNPRHLVRRRGQEARLRCSPMKGHSHVYWYRQLPEEGLKFMVYLQKENIIDESGMPKERFSAEFPKEGPSILRIQQVVRGDSAAYFCASSQGSTYEQYFGPGTRLTVT.

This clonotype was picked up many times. This chain's CDR3 is CASSPAMNTEAFF. The CDR3 nucleotides read TGTGCCAGCAGTCCAGCAATGAACACTGAAGCTTTCTTT. The chain employs TRBV27 and TRBJ1-1; no definite D call. In germline, CDR1 is MNHEY, CDR2 SMNVEV (reference sequence). V was pared by 5 bases and J by 0 bases, with 7 bases between. The CDR3 length is 13 residues.

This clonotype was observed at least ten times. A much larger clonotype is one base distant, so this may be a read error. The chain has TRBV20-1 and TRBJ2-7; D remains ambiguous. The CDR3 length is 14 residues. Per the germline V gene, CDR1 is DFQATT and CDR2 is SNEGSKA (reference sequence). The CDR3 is CGAVTIARQYEQYF. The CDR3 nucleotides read TGCGGTGCCGTGACAATCGCGCGACAATACGAGCAGTACTTC.

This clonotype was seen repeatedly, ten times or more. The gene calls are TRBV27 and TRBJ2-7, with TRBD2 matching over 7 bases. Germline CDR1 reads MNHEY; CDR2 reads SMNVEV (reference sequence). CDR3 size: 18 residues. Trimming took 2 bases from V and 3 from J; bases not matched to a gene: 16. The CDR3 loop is CASSLISPRLADNYEQYF. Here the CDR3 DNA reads TGTGCCAGCAGTTTAATTTCCCCTAGGCTAGCGGATAACTACGAGCAGTACTTC.

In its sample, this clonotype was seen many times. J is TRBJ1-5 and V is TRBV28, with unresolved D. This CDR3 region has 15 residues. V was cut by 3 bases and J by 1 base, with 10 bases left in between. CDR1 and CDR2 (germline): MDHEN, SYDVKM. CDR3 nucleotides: TGTGCCAGCAGTTTGGAGTCCGAAAGCAATCAGCCCCAGCATTTT. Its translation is CASSLESESNQPQHF.

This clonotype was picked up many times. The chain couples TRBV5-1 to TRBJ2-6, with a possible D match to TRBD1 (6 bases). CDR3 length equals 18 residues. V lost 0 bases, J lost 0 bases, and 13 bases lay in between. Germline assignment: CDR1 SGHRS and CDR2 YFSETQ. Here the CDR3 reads CASSLGGQRFSGANVLTF. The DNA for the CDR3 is TGCGCCAGCAGCTTGGGAGGACAGAGATTCTCTGGGGCCAACGTCCTGACTTTC.

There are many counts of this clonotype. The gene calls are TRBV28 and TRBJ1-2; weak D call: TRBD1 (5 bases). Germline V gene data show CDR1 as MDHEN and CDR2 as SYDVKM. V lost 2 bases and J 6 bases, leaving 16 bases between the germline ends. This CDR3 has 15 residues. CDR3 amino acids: CASSLRAGVKNGYTF. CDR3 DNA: TGTGCCAGCAGTTTAAGGGCGGGGGTGAAAAATGGCTACACCTTC.

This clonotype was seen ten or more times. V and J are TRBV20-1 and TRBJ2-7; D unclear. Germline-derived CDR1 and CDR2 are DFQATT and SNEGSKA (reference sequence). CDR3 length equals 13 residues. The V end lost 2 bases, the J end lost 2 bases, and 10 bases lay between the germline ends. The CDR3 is CSARITGTYEQYF. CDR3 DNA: TGCAGTGCTAGAATAACTGGGACCTACGAGCAGTACTTC.

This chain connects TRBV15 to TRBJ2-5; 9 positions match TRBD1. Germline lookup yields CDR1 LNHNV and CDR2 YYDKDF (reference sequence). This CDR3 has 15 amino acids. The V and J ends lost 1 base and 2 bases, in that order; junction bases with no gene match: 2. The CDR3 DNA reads TGTGCCACCAGCAGAGGGGGACAGGGTCAAGAGACCCAGTACTTC. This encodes CATSRGGQGQETQYF.

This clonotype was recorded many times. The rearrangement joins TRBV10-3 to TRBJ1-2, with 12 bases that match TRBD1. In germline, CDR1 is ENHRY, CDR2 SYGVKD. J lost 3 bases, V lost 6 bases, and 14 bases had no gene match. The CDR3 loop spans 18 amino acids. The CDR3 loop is CAIRPLGGQGARDYGYTF. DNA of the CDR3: TGTGCCATCAGGCCCCTTGGGGGACAGGGGGCGCGAGACTATGGCTACACCTTC.

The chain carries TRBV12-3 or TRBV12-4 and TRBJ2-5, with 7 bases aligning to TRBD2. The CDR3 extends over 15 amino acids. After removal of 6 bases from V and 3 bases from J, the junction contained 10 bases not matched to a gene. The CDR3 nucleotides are TGTGCCAGCAGATTCGGGGCGGGGGTCGAAGAGACCCAGTACTTC. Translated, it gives CASRFGAGVEETQYF.

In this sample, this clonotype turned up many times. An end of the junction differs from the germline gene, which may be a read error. The CDR3: CASSLAGVVQEAQYF. In DNA, the CDR3 is TGTGCCAGCAGTCTAGCGGGAGTAGTCCAAGAGGCCCAGTACTTC. The chain couples TRBV6-5 to TRBJ2-5, with 10 bases aligning to TRBD2. The CDR3 has 15 amino acids. Germline lookup yields CDR1 MNHEY and CDR2 SVGAGI.

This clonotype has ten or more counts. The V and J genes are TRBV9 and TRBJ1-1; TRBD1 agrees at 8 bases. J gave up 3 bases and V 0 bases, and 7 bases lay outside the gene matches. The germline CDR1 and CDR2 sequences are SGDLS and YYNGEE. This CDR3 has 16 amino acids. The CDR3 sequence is CASSVGAGGAHTEAFF. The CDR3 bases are TGTGCCAGCAGCGTAGGTGCAGGGGGCGCCCACACTGAAGCTTTCTTT.

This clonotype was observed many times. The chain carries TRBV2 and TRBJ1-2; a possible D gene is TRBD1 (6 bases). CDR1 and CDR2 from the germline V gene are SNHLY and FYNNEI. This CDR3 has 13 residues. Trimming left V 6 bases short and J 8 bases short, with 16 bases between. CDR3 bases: TGTGCCAGCAGAGCCAGGGGTCTACAGGGCTACACCTTC. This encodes CASRARGLQGYTF.

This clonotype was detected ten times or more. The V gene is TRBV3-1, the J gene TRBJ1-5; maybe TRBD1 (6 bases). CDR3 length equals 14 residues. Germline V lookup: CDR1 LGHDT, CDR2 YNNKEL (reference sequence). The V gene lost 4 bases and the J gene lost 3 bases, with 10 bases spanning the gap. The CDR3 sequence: CASSPGTHNQPQHF. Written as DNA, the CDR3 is TGTGCCAGCAGCCCCGGGACACACAATCAGCCCCAGCATTTT.

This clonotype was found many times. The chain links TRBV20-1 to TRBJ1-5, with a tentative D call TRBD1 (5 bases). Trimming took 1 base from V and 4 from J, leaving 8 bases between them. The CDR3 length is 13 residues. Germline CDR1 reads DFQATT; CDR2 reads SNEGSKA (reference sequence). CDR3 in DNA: TGCAGTGCTAGAGGGCAGGGTAATCAGCCCCAGCATTTT. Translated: CSARGQGNQPQHF.